This TCR beta chain derives from a study of OX40 agonist ivuxolimab in advanced cancers. This table comes from immunoSEQ multiplex PCR, and its TCRdb copy is limited to in-frame clones, with some not included. The table has tens of thousands of clones, about 87% seen once. Sequenced here: CD4+ or CD8+ T cells sorted from blood, sampled in a trial of the OX40 agonist ivuxolimab. The clonotype originates from an adult with an advanced solid tumor such as melanoma, head and neck, liver or kidney cancer.

CDR3 amino acids: CASSFGQANYGYTF. CDR3 in DNA: TGCGCCAGCAGCTTCGGACAGGCCAACTATGGCTACACCTTC. The J gene is TRBJ1-2, the V gene TRBV5-1, with 7 bases aligning to TRBD1. Per germline, CDR1 SGHRS and CDR2 YFSETQ. The J segment lost 2 bases and the V segment lost 2 bases, leaving 3 bases of the junction unmatched. The CDR3 loop spans 14 amino acids.